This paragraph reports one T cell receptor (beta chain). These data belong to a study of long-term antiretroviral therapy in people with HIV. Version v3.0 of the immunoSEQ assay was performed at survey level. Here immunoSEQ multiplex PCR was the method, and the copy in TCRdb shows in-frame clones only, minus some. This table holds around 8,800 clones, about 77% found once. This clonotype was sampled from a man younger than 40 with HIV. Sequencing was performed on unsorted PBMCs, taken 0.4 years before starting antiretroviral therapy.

The CDR3 DNA sequence: TGTGCCAGCAGTTACCGGTCCGTGGGGGGCGGTGAAGCTTTCTTT. Translated: CASSYRSVGGGEAFF. J is TRBJ1-1 and V is TRBV6-5; D is possibly TRBD1 (6 bases). Trimming cost V 2 bases and J 7 bases, with 17 bases left between them. The CDR3 covers 15 residues. Germline V CDR1 and CDR2: MNHEY, SVGAGI.